Listed below are T cell receptor beta chains from one sample, sequenced in a study of ipilimumab plus nivolumab after autologous stem cell transplantation. Profiled with immunoSEQ multiplex PCR; TCRdb holds only in-frame clones, not every one. The sample carries around 16,000 clones, approximately 82% recorded once. The sample was PBMCs, taken in a trial of ipilimumab plus nivolumab as post-transplant consolidation. Source of these receptors: a male donor with diffuse large B-cell lymphoma. Both conserved end residues are part of each CDR3. Fields, in order: J gene, V gene, clone size, D gene, CDR3 protein, CDR3 DNA. D genes are given only for firm matches. The size entry is marked missing in some rows and otherwise reads once, few, many or a size class.

J: TRBJ1-3
V: TRBV7-1
size: NA
D: NA
CDR3: CASSPRLMGGSGNTIYF
DNA: TGTGCCAGCAGCCCCCGTTTGATGGGAGGCTCTGGAAACACCATATATTTT

J: TRBJ2-7
V: TRBV6-1
size: NA
D: NA
CDR3: CASSEYRAYEQYF
DNA: TGTGCCAGCAGTGAATACAGGGCCTACGAGCAGTACTTC

J: TRBJ2-7
V: TRBV29-1
size: NA
D: TRBD1
CDR3: CSVRQGVRGAEQYF
DNA: TGCAGCGTGCGTCAGGGGGTCAGGGGTGCCGAGCAGTACTTC

J: TRBJ1-6
V: TRBV5-4
size: medium-sized
D: TRBD1
CDR3: CASSPGTDSPLHF
DNA: TGTGCCAGCAGCCCGGGGACAGATTCACCCCTCCACTTT

J: TRBJ1-1
V: TRBV5-1
size: NA
D: TRBD1
CDR3: CASSATGDRLEAFF
DNA: TGCGCCAGCAGCGCAACAGGGGACCGGCTCGAAGCTTTCTTT

J: TRBJ2-7
V: TRBV28
size: NA
D: TRBD1
CDR3: CASSLPQGMFNEQYF
DNA: TGTGCCAGCAGCCTCCCACAGGGGATGTTCAACGAGCAGTACTTC

J: TRBJ1-2
V: TRBV6-1
size: NA
D: NA
CDR3: CASRMTGISNYGYTF
DNA: TGTGCCAGCAGAATGACAGGAATCTCTAACTATGGCTACACCTTC

J: TRBJ2-3
V: TRBV30
size: NA
D: NA
CDR3: CAWSPIRGAEDTQYF
DNA: TGTGCCTGGTCCCCTATTAGGGGGGCCGAAGATACGCAGTATTTT

J: TRBJ2-7
V: TRBV28
size: once
D: NA
CDR3: CASSRGYEQYF
DNA: TGTGCCAGCAGCCGGGGCTACGAGCAGTACTTC

J: TRBJ1-1
V: TRBV6-5
size: NA
D: NA
CDR3: CASSYSWTTPGGGAFF
DNA: TGTGCCAGCAGTTACTCGTGGACGACTCCTGGCGGGGGAGCTTTCTTT

J: TRBJ2-2
V: TRBV11-1
size: NA
D: NA
CDR3: CASSLVWGSNTGELFF
DNA: TGTGCCAGCAGCTTAGTTTGGGGCAGCAACACCGGGGAGCTGTTTTTT

J: TRBJ2-7
V: TRBV28
size: NA
D: TRBD1
CDR3: CASSGRDRGRREQYF
DNA: TGTGCCAGCAGTGGCCGGGACAGGGGGCGTCGCGAGCAGTACTTC

J: TRBJ1-2
V: TRBV6-5
size: NA
D: NA
CDR3: CASSYSDKGYGYTF
DNA: TGTGCCAGCAGTTACTCGGACAAAGGCTATGGCTACACCTTC

J: TRBJ1-1
V: TRBV25-1
size: NA
D: NA
CDR3: CASSGTWTEAFF
DNA: TGTGCCAGCAGTGGAACGTGGACTGAAGCTTTCTTT

J: TRBJ2-7
V: TRBV5-4
size: NA
D: NA
CDR3: CASSFSRSYEQYF
DNA: TGTGCCAGCAGCTTCTCCAGGTCCTACGAGCAGTACTTC

J: TRBJ2-7
V: TRBV6-1
size: NA
D: NA
CDR3: CASSPPGQGWEQYF
DNA: TGTGCCAGCAGCCCCCCGGGCCAGGGATGGGAGCAGTACTTC

J: TRBJ2-4
V: TRBV2
size: NA
D: NA
CDR3: CASSEGGNIQYF
DNA: TGTGCCAGCAGTGAAGGAGGAAACATTCAGTACTTC

J: TRBJ2-1
V: TRBV6-1
size: NA
D: TRBD1
CDR3: CASSDRRTGKNEQFF
DNA: TGTGCCAGCAGTGATCGGCGGACAGGGAAGAATGAGCAGTTCTTC

J: TRBJ2-5
V: TRBV6-1
size: few
D: NA
CDR3: CASSGDIFQETQYF
DNA: TGTGCCAGCAGTGGGGACATCTTCCAAGAGACCCAGTACTTC

J: TRBJ1-1
V: TRBV28
size: NA
D: TRBD1
CDR3: CASSSPGTGVTEAFF
DNA: TGTGCCAGCAGTTCCCCCGGGACAGGGGTAACTGAAGCTTTCTTT

J: TRBJ2-3
V: TRBV5-4
size: NA
D: TRBD1
CDR3: CASSHGQVTDTQYF
DNA: TGTGCCAGCAGCCATGGACAGGTGACAGATACGCAGTATTTT

J: TRBJ2-2
V: TRBV7-3
size: NA
D: TRBD2
CDR3: CASSLLSGGATPGELFF
DNA: TGTGCCAGCAGCTTACTCAGCGGGGGGGCCACTCCCGGGGAGCTGTTTTTT

J: TRBJ2-1
V: TRBV5-6
size: NA
D: TRBD2
CDR3: CASSLEEREYNEQFF
DNA: TGTGCCAGCAGCTTGGAGGAGCGGGAATACAATGAGCAGTTCTTC

J: TRBJ2-5
V: TRBV6-5
size: NA
D: TRBD2
CDR3: CASSYSGLADTETQYF
DNA: TGTGCCAGCAGTTACTCGGGACTAGCGGACACGGAGACCCAGTACTTC

J: TRBJ1-1
V: TRBV28
size: NA
D: TRBD1
CDR3: CASSRHGGTGRTEAFF
DNA: TGTGCCAGCAGTAGACATGGGGGGACAGGGCGGACTGAAGCTTTCTTT

J: TRBJ1-1
V: TRBV5-1
size: NA
D: TRBD1
CDR3: CASSWDRGLNTEAFF
DNA: TGCGCCAGCAGCTGGGACAGGGGATTGAACACTGAAGCTTTCTTT

J: TRBJ1-5
V: TRBV5-1
size: NA
D: NA
CDR3: CASSLDGGIRSNQPQHF
DNA: TGCGCCAGCAGCTTGGATGGGGGAATTCGTAGCAATCAGCCCCAGCATTTT

J: TRBJ2-7
V: TRBV5-4
size: few
D: TRBD1
CDR3: CASSQDGFGDSYEEQYF
DNA: TGTGCCAGCAGCCAAGACGGGTTCGGGGACAGTTATGAGGAGCAGTACTTC

J: TRBJ2-2
V: TRBV10-3
size: NA
D: TRBD1
CDR3: CAIQGRGPNTGELFF
DNA: TGTGCCATCCAAGGTAGGGGGCCGAACACCGGGGAGCTGTTTTTT

J: TRBJ2-7
V: TRBV5-1
size: NA
D: NA
CDR3: CASSLVQGSPYEQYF
DNA: TGCGCCAGCAGCTTGGTGCAGGGGTCCCCATACGAGCAGTACTTC

J: TRBJ1-4
V: TRBV4-3
size: NA
D: NA
CDR3: CASSQEGQSREKLFF
DNA: TGCGCCAGCAGCCAAGAAGGGCAGAGTCGAGAAAAACTGTTTTTT

J: TRBJ2-3
V: TRBV7-9
size: NA
D: NA
CDR3: CASSLQDTQYF
DNA: TGTGCCAGCAGCTTACAAGATACGCAGTATTTT

J: TRBJ1-3
V: TRBV7-8
size: NA
D: NA
CDR3: CASSNRAGNTIYF
DNA: TGTGCCAGCAGCAACAGGGCTGGAAACACCATATATTTT

J: TRBJ1-1
V: TRBV5-5
size: few
D: TRBD1
CDR3: CASSSRTGGWTEAFF
DNA: TGTGCCAGCAGCTCGCGCACAGGGGGCTGGACTGAAGCTTTCTTT

J: TRBJ1-5
V: TRBV18
size: NA
D: NA
CDR3: CASSPSSGINQPQHF
DNA: TGTGCCAGCTCACCCTCCTCGGGAATCAATCAGCCCCAGCATTTT

J: TRBJ2-2
V: TRBV19
size: NA
D: NA
CDR3: CASSWGNTGELFF
DNA: TGTGCCAGTAGTTGGGGGAACACCGGGGAGCTGTTTTTT

J: TRBJ2-1
V: TRBV6-5
size: NA
D: TRBD1
CDR3: CASSYGDRDSYNEQFF
DNA: TGTGCCAGCAGTTACGGGGACAGGGACTCCTACAATGAGCAGTTCTTC

J: TRBJ2-7
V: TRBV15
size: once
D: NA
CDR3: CATSTGDTSLEQYF
DNA: TGTGCCACCAGCACTGGGGACACCTCCCTAGAGCAGTACTTC

J: TRBJ1-2
V: TRBV13
size: NA
D: NA
CDR3: CASSLGESYGYTF
DNA: TGTGCCAGCAGCTTAGGGGAATCGTATGGCTACACCTTC

J: TRBJ1-2
V: TRBV7-9
size: NA
D: TRBD1
CDR3: CASSLAGQGLSGYTF
DNA: TGTGCCAGCAGCTTAGCGGGACAGGGCTTAAGCGGCTACACCTTC

J: TRBJ2-7
V: TRBV5-6
size: NA
D: TRBD1
CDR3: CASSFLTGGSYEQYF
DNA: TGTGCCAGCAGCTTCCTGACAGGGGGATCCTACGAGCAGTACTTC

J: TRBJ2-4
V: TRBV13
size: NA
D: TRBD1
CDR3: CASSKVGGSVKNIQYF
DNA: TGTGCCAGCAGTAAAGTAGGGGGCTCCGTCAAAAACATTCAGTACTTC

J: TRBJ2-5
V: TRBV6-5
size: NA
D: TRBD1
CDR3: CASSYATGGGQETQYF
DNA: TGTGCCAGCAGTTACGCCACAGGGGGCGGGCAAGAGACCCAGTACTTC

J: TRBJ1-2
V: TRBV28
size: NA
D: NA
CDR3: CASSLYREEGNYGYTF
DNA: TGTGCCAGCAGTTTATATAGGGAGGAGGGGAACTATGGCTACACCTTC

J: TRBJ1-1
V: TRBV28
size: once
D: NA
CDR3: CASSPDGLREAFF
DNA: TGTGCCAGCAGTCCGGACGGCCTGAGGGAAGCTTTCTTT

J: TRBJ2-7
V: TRBV7-9
size: once
D: NA
CDR3: CASSLWDFPPLGEQYF
DNA: TGTGCCAGCAGCTTATGGGATTTTCCACCATTGGGCGAGCAGTACTTC

J: TRBJ2-5
V: TRBV6-1
size: NA
D: TRBD1
CDR3: CASSARTGAETQYF
DNA: TGTGCCAGCAGTGCCAGGACAGGGGCAGAGACCCAGTACTTC

J: TRBJ2-7
V: TRBV11-1
size: few
D: NA
CDR3: CASSALVDEQYF
DNA: TGTGCCAGCAGCGCGCTAGTAGACGAGCAGTACTTC

J: TRBJ2-3
V: TRBV7-2
size: NA
D: TRBD2
CDR3: CASSSGTSGWADTQYF
DNA: TGTGCCAGCAGCTCCGGGACTAGCGGGTGGGCAGATACGCAGTATTTT

J: TRBJ2-5
V: TRBV6-6
size: few
D: TRBD2
CDR3: CASRVSGGVAETQYF
DNA: TGTGCCAGCAGAGTGAGCGGGGGGGTCGCAGAGACCCAGTACTTC